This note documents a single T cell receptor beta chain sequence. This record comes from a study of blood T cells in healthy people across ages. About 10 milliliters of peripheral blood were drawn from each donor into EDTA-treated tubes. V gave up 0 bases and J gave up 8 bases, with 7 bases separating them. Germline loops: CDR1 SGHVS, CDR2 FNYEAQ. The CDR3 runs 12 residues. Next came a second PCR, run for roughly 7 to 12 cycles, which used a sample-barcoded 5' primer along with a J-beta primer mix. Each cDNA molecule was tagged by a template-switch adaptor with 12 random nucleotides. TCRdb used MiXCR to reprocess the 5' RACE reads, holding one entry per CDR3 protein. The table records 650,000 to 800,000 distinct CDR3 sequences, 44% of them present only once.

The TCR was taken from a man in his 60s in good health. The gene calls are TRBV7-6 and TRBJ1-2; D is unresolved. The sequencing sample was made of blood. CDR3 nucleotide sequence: TGTGCCAGCAGCTTAGCGAAAGGGGGCTACACCTTC. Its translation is CASSLAKGGYTF.